This T cell receptor (beta chain) was captured by sequencing in a study of identifying expanded T cells in peripheral blood. The method was immunoSEQ multiplex PCR; TCRdb's version includes in-frame clones alone and lacks a portion of them. The data contain nearly 60,000 clones, around nine tenths of them singletons. The germline V gene encodes CDR1 SGHNT and CDR2 YYREEE (reference sequence). The CDR3 sequence is 16 residues long. V lost 2 bases and J 2 bases, leaving 15 bases between the germline ends. The clonotype originates from a person aged 18-70 years in good health. Material for sequencing was blood. V gene TRBV5-4 combines with J gene TRBJ2-3; D is undetermined. CDR3 region: CASSFVRNLNTDTQYF. DNA of the CDR3: TGTGCCAGCAGCTTCGTCCGAAACCTAAACACAGATACGCAGTATTTT.